Listed below are T cell receptor beta chains from one sample, sequenced in a study of cytomegalovirus exposure and HLA in healthy donors. The assay was immunoSEQ multiplex PCR, and TCRdb's table has in-frame clones only and misses some. The sample includes about 140,000 clones, 80% to 90% of them seen just once. Sequencing was carried out using PBMCs. The receptors come from a woman aged 18-29 years in good health and CMV-seropositive. Each CDR3 is given without its conserved first and last residue. Clone size is shown for a subset of rows, as once, few, many or a class of expanded clone.

once,TRBV9,ASSAPSGGPGETQY
-,TRBV5-4,ASSFSSGMGTQY
-,TRBV15,ATSRDPRGNTDTQY
once,TRBV19,ASLRVGVTDTIY
-,TRBV6-6,ASSDRVRVQPQH
-,TRBV7-9,ASSAPDRVNEQF
-,TRBV5-1,ASSLGLPEGGEQY
-,TRBV4-1,ASSQGGAGSAYGYT
-,TRBV7-9,ASSLMRRGDTQY
-,TRBV6-1,ASSESVRGGTDTQY
-,TRBV6-5,ASSYSAGGNQPQH
-,TRBV27,ASSLSPGGLAKNIQY
-,TRBV6-4,ASSTEYSNQPQH
-,TRBV5-4,ASSLSAGFTGNTIY
-,TRBV30,AWTLDSNYGYT
-,TRBV28,ASRTEGGRAFESPLH
once,TRBV27,ASSRAGGAPYEQY
-,TRBV19,ASSLRLSGYT
-,TRBV13,ASSAGTSGVNEQF
-,TRBV9,ASSKGQGAYEQY
-,TRBV19,ASSTRDIDTQY
-,TRBV5-4,ASGGQGESPLH
-,TRBV2,ASRPGTGYNGYT
-,TRBV30,AWSVRGGGHTDTQY
-,TRBV6-1,ASSEGGTGGWYGYT
-,TRBV6-4,ASSDSPTGSGYT